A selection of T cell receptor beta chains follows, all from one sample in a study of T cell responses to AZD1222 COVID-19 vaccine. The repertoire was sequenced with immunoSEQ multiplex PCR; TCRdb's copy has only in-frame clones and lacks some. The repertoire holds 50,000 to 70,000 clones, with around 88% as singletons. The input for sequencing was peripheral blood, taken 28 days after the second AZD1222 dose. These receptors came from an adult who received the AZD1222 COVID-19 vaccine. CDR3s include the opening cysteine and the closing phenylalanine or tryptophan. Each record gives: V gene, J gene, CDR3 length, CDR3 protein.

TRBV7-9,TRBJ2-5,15,CASSRTSGGAETQYF
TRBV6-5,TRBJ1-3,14,CASRPISSGNTIYF
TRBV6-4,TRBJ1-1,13,CASREQSNTEAFF
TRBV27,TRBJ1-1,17,CASSQGPTEPLNTEAFF
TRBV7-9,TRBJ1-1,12,CASSLDGAQAFF
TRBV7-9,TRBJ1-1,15,CASSLATGKNTEAFF
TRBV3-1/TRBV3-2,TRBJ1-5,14,CASSQAQHNQPQHF
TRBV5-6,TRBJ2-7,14,CASSPGTGTYEQYF
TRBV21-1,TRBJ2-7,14,CASSISGFSYEQYF
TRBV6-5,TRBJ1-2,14,CASSFSQGGYGYTF
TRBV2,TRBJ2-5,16,CASSGVAGGRGETQYF
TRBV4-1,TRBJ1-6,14,CASSPGLNNSPLHF
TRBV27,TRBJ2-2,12,CASSLNTGELFF
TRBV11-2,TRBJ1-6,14,CASSPGYNNSPLHF
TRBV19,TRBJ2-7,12,CASSSPGNEQYF
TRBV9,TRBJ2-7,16,CASSVAGTSGIYEQYF
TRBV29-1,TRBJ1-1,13,CSVVQGARTEAFF
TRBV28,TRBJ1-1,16,CASSLPPGTGNPEAFF
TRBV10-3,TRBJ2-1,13,CAAGLAGINEQFF
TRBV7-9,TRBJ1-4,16,CASSLALTGEVEKLFF
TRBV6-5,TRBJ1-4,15,CASSLFVGVNEKLFF
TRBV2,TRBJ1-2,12,CASAGQVNGYTF
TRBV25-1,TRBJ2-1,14,CASSRVMQYNEQFF
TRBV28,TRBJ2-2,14,CASSLGRDTGELFF
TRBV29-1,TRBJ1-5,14,CSVEGTDSNQPQHF
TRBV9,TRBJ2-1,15,CASSVEAAGVNEQFF
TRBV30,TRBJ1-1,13,CAWKSEGRPEAFF
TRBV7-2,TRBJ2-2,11,CAITNTGELFF
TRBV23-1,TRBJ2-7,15,CASSQSFKDSYEQYF
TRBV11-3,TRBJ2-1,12,CASSLAVGGQFF
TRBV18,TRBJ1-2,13,CASSPVPGTGTTF
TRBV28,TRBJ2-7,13,CASSSRGLYEQYF
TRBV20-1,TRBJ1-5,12,CSASREYQPQHF
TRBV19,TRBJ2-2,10,CASYSGELFF
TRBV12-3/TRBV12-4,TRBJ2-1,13,CASSLGREVEQFF
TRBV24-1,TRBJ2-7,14,CATSDFDISYEQYF